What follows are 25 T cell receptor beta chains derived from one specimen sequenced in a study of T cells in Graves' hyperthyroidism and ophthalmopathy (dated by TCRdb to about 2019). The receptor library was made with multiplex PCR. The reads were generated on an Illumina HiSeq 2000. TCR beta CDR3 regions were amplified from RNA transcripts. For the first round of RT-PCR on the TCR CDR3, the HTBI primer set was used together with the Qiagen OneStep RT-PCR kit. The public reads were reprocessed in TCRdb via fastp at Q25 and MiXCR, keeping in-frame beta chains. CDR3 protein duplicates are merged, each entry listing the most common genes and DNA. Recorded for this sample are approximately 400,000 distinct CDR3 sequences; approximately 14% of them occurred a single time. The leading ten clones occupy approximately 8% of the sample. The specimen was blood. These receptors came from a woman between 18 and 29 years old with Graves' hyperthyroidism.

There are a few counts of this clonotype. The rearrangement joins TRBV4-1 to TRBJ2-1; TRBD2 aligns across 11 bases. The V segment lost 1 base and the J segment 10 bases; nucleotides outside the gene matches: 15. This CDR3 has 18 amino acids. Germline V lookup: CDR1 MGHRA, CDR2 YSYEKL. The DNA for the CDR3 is TGCGCCAGCAGCCAAGGTTCCCTTAGCGGGAGGGCCATCAACGAGCAGTTCTTC. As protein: CASSQGSLSGRAINEQFF.

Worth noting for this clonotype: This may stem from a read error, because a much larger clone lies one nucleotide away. The CDR3 DNA sequence: TGTGCCAGCAGTGACGACTGGAGTAGCAATCAGCCCCAGCATTTT. It yields the protein CASSDDWSSNQPQHF. This chain uses TRBV6-1 with TRBJ1-5; D is ambiguous. Trimming took off 3 bases at V and 0 bases at J, with 9 bases between the two ends. The CDR3 runs 15 residues. Looked up from germline, CDR1 is MNHNS and CDR2 is SASEGT.

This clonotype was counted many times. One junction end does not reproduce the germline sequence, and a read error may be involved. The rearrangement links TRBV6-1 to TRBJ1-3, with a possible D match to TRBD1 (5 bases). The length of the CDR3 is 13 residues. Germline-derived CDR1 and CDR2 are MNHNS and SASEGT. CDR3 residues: CALSTVRGNTIYF. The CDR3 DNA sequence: TGTGCCCTATCGACAGTTCGTGGAAACACCATTTATTTT.

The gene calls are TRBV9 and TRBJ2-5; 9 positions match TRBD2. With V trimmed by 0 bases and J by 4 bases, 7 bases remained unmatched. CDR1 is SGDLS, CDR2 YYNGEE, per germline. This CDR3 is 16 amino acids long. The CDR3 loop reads CASSVASAGGPETQYF. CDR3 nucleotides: TGTGCCAGCAGCGTAGCAAGTGCGGGGGGGCCAGAGACCCAGTACTTC.

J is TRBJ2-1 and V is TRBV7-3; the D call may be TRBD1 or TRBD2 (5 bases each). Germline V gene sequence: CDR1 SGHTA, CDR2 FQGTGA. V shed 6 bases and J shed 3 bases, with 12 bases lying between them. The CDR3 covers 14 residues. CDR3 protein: CASRIGAVYNEQFF. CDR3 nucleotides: TGTGCCAGCAGGATCGGGGCGGTCTACAATGAGCAGTTCTTC. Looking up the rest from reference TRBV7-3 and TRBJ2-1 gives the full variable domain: GAGVSQTPSNKVTEKGKYVELRCDPISGHTALYWYRQSLGQGPEFLIYFQGTGAADDSGLPNDRFFAVRPEGSVSTLKIQRTERGDSAVYLCASRIGAVYNEQFFGPGTRLTVL.

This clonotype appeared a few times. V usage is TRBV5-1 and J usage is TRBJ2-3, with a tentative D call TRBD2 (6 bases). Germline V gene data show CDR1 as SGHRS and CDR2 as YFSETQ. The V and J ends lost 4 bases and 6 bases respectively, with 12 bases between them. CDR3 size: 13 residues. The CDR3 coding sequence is TGCGCCAGCAGCCGGGACTCCGAGGATACGCAGTATTTT. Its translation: CASSRDSEDTQYF.

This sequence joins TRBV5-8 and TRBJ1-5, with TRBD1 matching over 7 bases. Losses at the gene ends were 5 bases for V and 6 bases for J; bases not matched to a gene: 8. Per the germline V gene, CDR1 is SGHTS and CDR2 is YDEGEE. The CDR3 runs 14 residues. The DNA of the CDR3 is TGTGCCAGCAGGCTTAAGGGGGCTGGTCAGCCCCAGCATTTT. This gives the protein CASRLKGAGQPQHF.

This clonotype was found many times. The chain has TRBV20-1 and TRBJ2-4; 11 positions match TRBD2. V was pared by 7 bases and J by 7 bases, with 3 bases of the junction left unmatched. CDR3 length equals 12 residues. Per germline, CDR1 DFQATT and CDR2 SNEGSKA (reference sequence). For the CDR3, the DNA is TGCAGTGTAGCGGGAGGGGGGAACATTCAGTACTTC. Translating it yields CSVAGGGNIQYF.

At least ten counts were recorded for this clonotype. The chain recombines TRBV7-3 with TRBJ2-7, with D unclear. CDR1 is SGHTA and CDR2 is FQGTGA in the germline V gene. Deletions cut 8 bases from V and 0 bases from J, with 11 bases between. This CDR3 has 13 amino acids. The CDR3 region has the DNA TGTGCCAGCGGGATTTTGGGCTCCTACGAGCAGTACTTC. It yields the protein CASGILGSYEQYF.

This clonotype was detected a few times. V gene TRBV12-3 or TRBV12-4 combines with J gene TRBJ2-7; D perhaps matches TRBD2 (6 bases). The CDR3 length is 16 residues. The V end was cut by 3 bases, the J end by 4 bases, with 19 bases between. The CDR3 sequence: CASSFSYGSGPYEQYF. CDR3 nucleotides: TGTGCCAGCAGTTTTAGTTACGGCAGCGGGCCTTACGAGCAGTACTTC.

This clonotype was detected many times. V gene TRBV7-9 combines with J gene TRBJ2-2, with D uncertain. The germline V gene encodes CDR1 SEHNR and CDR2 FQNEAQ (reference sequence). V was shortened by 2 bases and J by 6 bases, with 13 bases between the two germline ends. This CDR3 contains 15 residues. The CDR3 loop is CASSLPPPSSGELFF. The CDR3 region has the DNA TGTGCCAGCAGCTTACCCCCTCCTAGTTCCGGGGAGCTGTTTTTT. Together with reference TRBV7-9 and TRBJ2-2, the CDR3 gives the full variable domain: DTGVSQNPRHKITKRGQNVTFRCDPISEHNRLYWYRQTLGQGPEFLTYFQNEAQLEKSRLLSDRFSAERPKGSFSTLEIQRTEQGDSAMYLCASSLPPPSSGELFFGEGSRLTVL.

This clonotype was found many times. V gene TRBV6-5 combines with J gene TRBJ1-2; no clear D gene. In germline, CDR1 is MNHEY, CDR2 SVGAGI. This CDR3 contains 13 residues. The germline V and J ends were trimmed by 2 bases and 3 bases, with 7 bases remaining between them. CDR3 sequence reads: CASSYGEDYGYTF. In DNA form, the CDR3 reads TGTGCCAGCAGTTACGGGGAGGACTATGGCTACACCTTC.

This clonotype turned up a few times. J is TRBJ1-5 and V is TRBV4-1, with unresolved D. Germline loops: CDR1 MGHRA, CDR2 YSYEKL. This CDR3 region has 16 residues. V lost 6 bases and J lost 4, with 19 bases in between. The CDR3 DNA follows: TGCGCCAGCAGTCCGCGGCCCCAGGAGCGTAATCAGCCCCAGCATTTT. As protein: CASSPRPQERNQPQHF.

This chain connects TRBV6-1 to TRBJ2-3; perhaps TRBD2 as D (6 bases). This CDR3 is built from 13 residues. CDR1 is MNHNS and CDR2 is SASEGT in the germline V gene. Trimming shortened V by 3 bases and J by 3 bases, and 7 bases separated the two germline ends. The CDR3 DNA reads TGTGCCAGCAGTGACCTAGCGACAGATACGCAGTATTTT. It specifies CASSDLATDTQYF.

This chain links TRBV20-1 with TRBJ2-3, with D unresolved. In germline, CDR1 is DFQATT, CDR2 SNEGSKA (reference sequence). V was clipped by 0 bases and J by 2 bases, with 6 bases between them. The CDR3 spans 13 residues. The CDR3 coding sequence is TGCAGTGCTAGAGAGCGGTTCACAGATACGCAGTATTTT. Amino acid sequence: CSARERFTDTQYF.

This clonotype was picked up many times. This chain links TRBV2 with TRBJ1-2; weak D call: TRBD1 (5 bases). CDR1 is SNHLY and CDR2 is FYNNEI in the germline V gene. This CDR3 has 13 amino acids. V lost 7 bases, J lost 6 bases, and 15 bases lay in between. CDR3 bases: TGTGCCAGCATATGGGGGGTGATGAATGGCTACACCTTC. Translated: CASIWGVMNGYTF.

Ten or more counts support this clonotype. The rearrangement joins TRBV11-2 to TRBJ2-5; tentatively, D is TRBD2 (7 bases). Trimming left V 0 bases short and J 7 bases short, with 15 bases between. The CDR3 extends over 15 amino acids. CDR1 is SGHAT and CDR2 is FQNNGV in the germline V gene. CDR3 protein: CASSLDSWEGGTQYF. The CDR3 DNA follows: TGTGCCAGCAGCTTAGATTCGTGGGAGGGGGGGACCCAGTACTTC.

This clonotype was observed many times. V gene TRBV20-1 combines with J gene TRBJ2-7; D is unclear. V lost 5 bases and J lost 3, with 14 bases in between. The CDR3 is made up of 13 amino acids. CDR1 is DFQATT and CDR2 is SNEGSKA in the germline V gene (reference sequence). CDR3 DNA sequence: TGCAGTGCTCCTGACATGCTTAACTACGAGCAGTACTTC. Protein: CSAPDMLNYEQYF.

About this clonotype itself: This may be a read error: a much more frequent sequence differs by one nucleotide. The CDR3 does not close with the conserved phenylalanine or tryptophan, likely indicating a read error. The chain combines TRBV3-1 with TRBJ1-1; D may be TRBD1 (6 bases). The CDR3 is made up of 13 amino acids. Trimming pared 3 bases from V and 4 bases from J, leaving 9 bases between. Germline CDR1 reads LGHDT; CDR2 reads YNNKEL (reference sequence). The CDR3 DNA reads TGTGCCAGCAGCCATCGAGGGGGCACTGAAGCTTTCCTT. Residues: CASSHRGGTEAFL.

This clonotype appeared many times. The CDR3 sequence: CASRPPWTGDGREDDYNEQFF. CDR3 nucleotide sequence: TGTGCCAGCAGGCCCCCTTGGACAGGGGATGGGCGGGAGGACGACTACAATGAGCAGTTCTTC. J is TRBJ2-1 and V is TRBV6-1; tentatively, D is TRBD1 (9 bases). This CDR3 contains 21 residues. Trimming took 6 bases from V and 3 from J, leaving 33 bases between them. CDR1 is MNHNS and CDR2 is SASEGT in the germline V gene.

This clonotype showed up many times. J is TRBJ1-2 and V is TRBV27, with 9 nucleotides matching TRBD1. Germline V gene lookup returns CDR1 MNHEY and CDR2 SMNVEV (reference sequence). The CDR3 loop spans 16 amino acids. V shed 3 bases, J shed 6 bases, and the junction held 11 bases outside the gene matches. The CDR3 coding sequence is TGTGCCAGCAGTTTTTCACAGGGGGCTAACAGGGATGGCTACACCTTC. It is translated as CASSFSQGANRDGYTF.

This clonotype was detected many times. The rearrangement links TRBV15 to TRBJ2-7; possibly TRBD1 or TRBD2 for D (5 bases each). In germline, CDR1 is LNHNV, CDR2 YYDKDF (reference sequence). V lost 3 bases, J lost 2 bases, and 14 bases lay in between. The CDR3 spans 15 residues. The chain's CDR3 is CATSSAPGRAYEQYF. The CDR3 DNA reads TGTGCCACCAGCAGCGCCCCGGGACGGGCCTACGAGCAGTACTTC.

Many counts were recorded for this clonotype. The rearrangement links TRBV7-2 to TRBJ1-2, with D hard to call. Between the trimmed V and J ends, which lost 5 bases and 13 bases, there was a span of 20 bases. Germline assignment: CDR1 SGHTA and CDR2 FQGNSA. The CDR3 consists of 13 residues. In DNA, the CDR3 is TGTGCCAGCAGCCCACACCGACTGACCCTGGGCACCTTC. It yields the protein CASSPHRLTLGTF.

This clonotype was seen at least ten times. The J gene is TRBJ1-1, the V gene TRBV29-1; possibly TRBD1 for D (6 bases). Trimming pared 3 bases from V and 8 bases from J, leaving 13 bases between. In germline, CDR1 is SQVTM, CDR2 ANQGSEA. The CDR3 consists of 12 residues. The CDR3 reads CSVDEGQFEAFF. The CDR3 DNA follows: TGCAGCGTTGATGAAGGACAGTTCGAAGCTTTCTTT.

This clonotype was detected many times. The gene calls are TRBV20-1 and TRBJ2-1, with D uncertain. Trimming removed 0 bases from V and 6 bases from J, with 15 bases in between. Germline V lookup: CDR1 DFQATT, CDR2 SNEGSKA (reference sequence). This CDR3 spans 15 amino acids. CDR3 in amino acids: CSAREGNGQSNEQFF. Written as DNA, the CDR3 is TGCAGTGCTAGAGAAGGAAATGGTCAATCCAATGAGCAGTTCTTC.